A single sample is the source of the 2 T cell receptor beta chains below, sequenced in a study of blood T cell repertoires in COVID-19. Using immunoSEQ multiplex PCR, the repertoire was profiled, and TCRdb retains in-frame clones only, with some absent. The sample lists about 68,000 clones, 86% seen once, with about 6% in the top ten. Sequenced sample: peripheral blood. The receptors come from a man at least 80 years old with COVID-19, enrolled during active disease.

The rearrangement joins TRBV6-5 to TRBJ1-1, with 7 bases that match TRBD1. CDR1 MNHEY and CDR2 SVGAGI come from the germline V gene. This CDR3 spans 16 amino acids. The V and J ends lost 2 bases and 0 bases, in that order; junction bases with no gene match: 6. The CDR3 is CASSYGGGHMNTEAFF. The DNA for the CDR3 is TGTGCCAGCAGTTACGGAGGGGGCCATATGAACACTGAAGCTTTCTTT.

The chain employs TRBV24-1 and TRBJ2-3; a weak D match, TRBD2 (5 bases). Per germline, CDR1 KGHDR and CDR2 SFDVKD. The CDR3 runs to 16 residues. The ends were cut back, 6 bases at V and 6 bases at J, with 21 bases in the middle. CDR3 in amino acids: CATSQARPAGGDTQYF. The CDR3 DNA reads TGTGCCACCAGTCAGGCGAGGCCAGCAGGCGGGGATACGCAGTATTTT.